The T cell receptor (beta chain) under discussion was sequenced for a study of lymphopenia after photon versus proton radiotherapy. Study-wide results and caveats: Post-nadir TCR diversity decline inversely tracked overall survival among those who died. Proton therapy kept repertoires fairly stable, unlike photons, which gained effector/memory cells. After the lymphocyte nadir, photon-treated repertoires showed oligoclonal expansion, especially of CD8+ Temra cells.

TCRdb keeps only in-frame clones here, not all; method: immunoSEQ multiplex PCR. This sample has roughly 25,000 clones, with about nine tenths found just once. Concerning this clone itself: The antigen is not known.

The CDR3 covers 15 residues. Trimming pared 2 bases from V and 1 base from J, leaving 8 bases between. CDR1 is SGHAT and CDR2 is FQNNGV in the germline V gene. The receptor was isolated from a woman aged 50 to 65 with cholangiocarcinoma. Here the sequenced sample was peripheral blood, taken from a patient treated with photon-based radiotherapy. The chain carries TRBV11-2 and TRBJ2-2; D possibly corresponds to TRBD1 (5 bases). This CDR3 reads CASSLRQMNTGELFF. The CDR3 bases are TGTGCCAGCAGCTTACGACAGATGAACACCGGGGAGCTGTTTTTT.